This is a list of T cell receptor beta chains from one sample in a study of vaccination and CD4 T cells after COVID-19. TCRdb reprocessed the PCR reads with MiXCR, giving one entry per CDR3 protein. The table records under 30,000 distinct CDR3 sequences, roughly a third of them present only once. For these receptors, no antigen is known. Material: CD4+ T cells from blood, cultured in vitro, obtained about 7 months after SARS-CoV-2 vaccination. The receptors derive from a human donor who had recovered from COVID-19. Each CDR3 is given with its conserved first and last residue. Each record gives: J gene, V gene, CDR3 protein.

>TRBJ2-1|TRBV11-2
CASSLGGLAGVNEQFF
>TRBJ1-1|TRBV7-8
CASSSSGAWGTEAFF
>TRBJ1-5|TRBV7-3
CASSPDHNQPQHF
>TRBJ2-2|TRBV20-1
CALFGPVNTGELFF
>TRBJ2-2|TRBV20-1
CSARGGGLALTGELFF
>TRBJ1-1|TRBV20-1
CSARDGLIIAEAFF
>TRBJ2-7|TRBV6-5
CASSYGLAGGSRRNEQYF
>TRBJ1-5|TRBV20-1
CSAPTEINQPQHF
>TRBJ1-6|TRBV28
CASSLQGTYNSPLHF
>TRBJ2-5|TRBV7-9
CASSFSTGGYQETQYF